This T cell receptor (beta chain) comes out of a study of cytomegalovirus exposure and HLA in healthy donors. About the study: Roughly 86 million unique TCRs from HLA-typed donors made up an early data release. Study-wide results and caveats: Previous analysis showed most TCR beta V segments were productive about 90% or about 30% of the time.

Each of the donors was a healthy bone marrow donor. The ends lost 7 bases at V and 5 bases at J; junction bases unmatched: 10. The V gene's germline CDR1 is SGHAT and CDR2 FQNNGV. The CDR3 runs to 15 residues. PCR employed 60 Vbeta and 13 Jbeta primers. Data came from immunoSEQ multiplex PCR; TCRdb stores just in-frame clones and leaves some out. The data contain about 95,000 clones, 65% to 90% of them singletons. Concerning this clone: Its antigen is undetermined.

The chain employs TRBV11-2 and TRBJ2-7; TRBD2 aligns across 11 bases. The sequencing input was PBMCs. This TCR was recovered from a woman aged 70-85 years in good health and CMV-seropositive. The CDR3 spells CASNPRLAGFNEQYF. The CDR3 DNA reads TGTGCCAGCAATCCTCGACTAGCGGGATTTAACGAGCAGTACTTC.